This entry lists 12 T cell receptor beta chains sequenced from one sample in a study of T cell responses to AZD1222 COVID-19 vaccine. Sequenced by immunoSEQ multiplex PCR; TCRdb stores in-frame clones only, minus some. The repertoire holds 90,000 to 130,000 clones, with approximately 90% as singletons. This material consisted of peripheral blood, taken 28 days after the second AZD1222 dose. These TCRs come from an adult who received the AZD1222 COVID-19 vaccine.

The rearrangement links TRBV5-4 to TRBJ2-7; 11 nucleotides line up with TRBD2. Germline CDR1 is SGHNT and CDR2 is YYREEE (reference sequence). V trimming: 4 bases; J trimming: 2 bases; junction bases outside the gene matches: 5. This CDR3 comprises 15 residues. In DNA form, the CDR3 reads TGTGCCAGCAGCACCCGGACTAGCGGGCCCTACGAGCAGTACTTC. This encodes CASSTRTSGPYEQYF.

The rearrangement joins TRBV7-9 to TRBJ1-4; a possible D gene is TRBD1 (5 bases). V was trimmed by 5 bases and J by 7 bases, leaving 20 bases between them. The germline V gene has CDR1 SEHNR and CDR2 FQNEAQ (reference sequence). The CDR3 length is 16 residues. In DNA form, the CDR3 reads TGTGCCAGCAGCACCCCGGGTTTAGGGGCGGGTGAAAAACTGTTTTTT. Encoded protein: CASSTPGLGAGEKLFF.

The chain carries TRBV5-1 and TRBJ1-3, with 7 bases that match TRBD1. Germline V gives CDR1 SGHRS, CDR2 YFSETQ. Trimming took 4 bases from V and 4 from J; bases not matched to a gene: 11. CDR3 length: 16 amino acids. As DNA, the CDR3 is TGCGCCAGCAGCCTACGACAGGGCGGGAGCGGAAACACCATATATTTT. It specifies CASSLRQGGSGNTIYF.

The sample holds one count of this clone. In nucleotides, the CDR3 is TGTGCCAGCAGTTTAGGGGGTCGGGGCTATGGCTACACCTTC. Amino acid sequence: CASSLGGRGYGYTF. The chain recombines TRBV28 with TRBJ1-2; D is perhaps TRBD1 (5 bases). CDR3 size: 14 residues. V was cut by 2 bases and J by 4 bases, with 11 bases left in between. Looked up from germline, CDR1 is MDHEN and CDR2 is SYDVKM.

This chain connects TRBV18 to TRBJ2-1; D perhaps matches TRBD2 (7 bases). CDR3 length equals 15 residues. The germline gives CDR1 KGHSH, CDR2 LQKENI. V lost 6 bases to trimming and J lost 6 bases, with 18 bases between them. Here the CDR3 reads CASSPAGGGFNEQFF. The CDR3 nucleotides read TGTGCCAGCTCGCCTGCTGGGGGGGGCTTCAATGAGCAGTTCTTC.

The chain has TRBV3-1 (or the pseudogene TRBV3-2) and TRBJ2-2; no definite D call. Germline assignment: CDR1 LGHDT and CDR2 YNNKEL (reference sequence). This CDR3 comprises 15 residues. Trimming stripped 4 bases from V and 0 bases from J, with 9 bases between. The DNA of the CDR3 is TGTGCCAGCAGCCCCCCCCAGGCGAACACCGGGGAGCTGTTTTTT. Its translation is CASSPPQANTGELFF.

The J gene is TRBJ2-3, the V gene TRBV3-1 (or the pseudogene TRBV3-2); tentatively, D is TRBD2 (6 bases). V lost 5 bases to trimming and J lost 6 bases, with 12 bases between them. Germline V gene sequence: CDR1 LGHDT, CDR2 YNNKEL (reference sequence). The CDR3 runs 13 residues. The CDR3 reads CASSTGVRDTQYF. Here the CDR3 DNA reads TGTGCCAGCAGCACGGGGGTTCGTGATACGCAGTATTTT.

The chain joins TRBV5-1 to TRBJ1-2; TRBD1 is a possible D gene (6 bases). The V and J ends lost 0 bases and 0 bases respectively, with 9 bases between them. This CDR3 comprises 15 residues. Germline values: CDR1 SGHRS, CDR2 YFSETQ. The CDR3 reads CASSLVAGANYGYTF. CDR3 coding DNA: TGCGCCAGCAGCTTGGTGGCAGGGGCTAACTATGGCTACACCTTC. Looking up the rest from reference TRBV5-1 and TRBJ1-2 gives the full variable domain: KAGVTQTPRYLIKTRGQQVTLSCSPISGHRSVSWYQQTPGQGLQFLFEYFSETQRNKGNFPGRFSGRQFSNSRSEMNVSTLELGDSALYLCASSLVAGANYGYTFGSGTRLTVV.

The rearrangement uses TRBV2 and TRBJ2-5; D is perhaps TRBD1 (6 bases). CDR1 is SNHLY, CDR2 FYNNEI, per germline. Trimming stripped 6 bases from V and 9 bases from J, with 20 bases between. This CDR3 has 14 residues. The DNA of the CDR3 is TGTGCCAGCAGCGGGACATATTCTCCTAGGGCCCAGTACTTC. It codes for CASSGTYSPRAQYF.

The J gene is TRBJ1-6, the V gene TRBV10-3, with 7 bases identical to TRBD1. The V segment lost 5 bases and the J segment 7 bases; nucleotides outside the gene matches: 14. CDR3 size: 17 residues. CDR1 is ENHRY and CDR2 is SYGVKD in the germline V gene. CDR3 protein: CAISYKGTGTENSPLHF. CDR3 bases: TGTGCCATCAGTTATAAGGGAACCGGGACAGAGAATTCACCCCTCCACTTT.

The V gene is TRBV11-2, the J gene TRBJ1-2; D call uncertain. V shed 2 bases and J shed 4 bases, with 14 bases lying between them. In germline, CDR1 is SGHAT, CDR2 FQNNGV. The CDR3 has 15 amino acids. CDR3 coding DNA: TGTGCCAGCAGCTTAAATTGGGGTACGGTCTATGGCTACACCTTC. Translating it yields CASSLNWGTVYGYTF.

This rearrangement joins TRBV11-2 to TRBJ1-2; 9 bases match TRBD1. Germline V CDR1 and CDR2: SGHAT, FQNNGV. CDR3 length: 15 residues. V lost 4 bases and J lost 4; bases outside the gene matches: 7. The CDR3 region is CASSSGQGVGYGYTF. CDR3 DNA: TGTGCCAGCAGCTCGGGACAGGGTGTTGGCTATGGCTACACCTTC.